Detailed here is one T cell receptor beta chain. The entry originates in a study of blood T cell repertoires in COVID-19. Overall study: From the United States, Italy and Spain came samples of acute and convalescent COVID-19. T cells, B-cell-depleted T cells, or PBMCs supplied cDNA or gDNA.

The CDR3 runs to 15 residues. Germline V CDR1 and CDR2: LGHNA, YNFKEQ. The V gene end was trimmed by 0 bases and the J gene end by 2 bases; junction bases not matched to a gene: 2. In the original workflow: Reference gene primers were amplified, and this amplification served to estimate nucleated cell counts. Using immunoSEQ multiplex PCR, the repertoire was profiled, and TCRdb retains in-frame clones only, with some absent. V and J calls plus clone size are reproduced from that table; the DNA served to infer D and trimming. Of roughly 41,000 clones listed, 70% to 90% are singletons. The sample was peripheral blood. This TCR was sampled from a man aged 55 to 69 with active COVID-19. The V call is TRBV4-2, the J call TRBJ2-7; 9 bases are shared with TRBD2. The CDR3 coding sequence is TGTGCCAGCAGCCAAGAACCTAGCGGGACCTACGAGCAGTACTTC. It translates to CASSQEPSGTYEQYF.